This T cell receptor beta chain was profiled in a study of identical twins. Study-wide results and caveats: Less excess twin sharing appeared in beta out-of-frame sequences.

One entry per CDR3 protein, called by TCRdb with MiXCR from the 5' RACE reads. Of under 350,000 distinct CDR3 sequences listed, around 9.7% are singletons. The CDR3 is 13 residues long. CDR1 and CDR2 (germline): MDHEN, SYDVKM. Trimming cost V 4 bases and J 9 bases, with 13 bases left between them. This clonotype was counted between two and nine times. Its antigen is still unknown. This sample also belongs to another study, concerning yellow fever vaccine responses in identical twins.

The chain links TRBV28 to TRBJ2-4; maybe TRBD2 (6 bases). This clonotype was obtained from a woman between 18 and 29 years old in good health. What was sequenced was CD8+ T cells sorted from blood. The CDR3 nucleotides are TGTGCCAGCAGTTGGAGGGATTCGGGCATTCAGTACTTC. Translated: CASSWRDSGIQYF.